The 17 T cell receptor beta chains below were found in one sample sequenced in a study of preoperative IRX-2 immunotherapy in early breast cancer. The repertoire was sequenced with immunoSEQ multiplex PCR; TCRdb's copy has only in-frame clones and lacks some. The sample has 870 or so clones; approximately 82% are singletons. Described treatment: preoperative locoregional IRX-2 cytokine immunotherapy. Material: tumor tissue, obtained before IRX-2 immunotherapy. The receptors derive from a human donor with breast cancer.

This clone was detected once. This chain links TRBV15 with TRBJ1-1, with D unclear. The CDR3 loop spans 16 amino acids. Per the germline V gene, CDR1 is LNHNV and CDR2 is YYDKDF (reference sequence). Between the trimmed V and J ends, which lost 5 bases and 6 bases, there was a span of 22 bases. The CDR3 loop reads CATSSTSRSREAEAFF. The CDR3 region has the DNA TGTGCCACCAGCTCCACAAGCAGGTCTAGGGAGGCTGAAGCTTTCTTT.

This clone was seen a few times. The genes are TRBV11-3 and TRBJ1-1; D might be TRBD1 (6 bases). Trimming pared 2 bases from V and 0 bases from J, leaving 10 bases between. The CDR3 is 15 residues long. Germline lookup yields CDR1 SGHNT and CDR2 YENEEA. CDR3 DNA sequence: TGTGCCAGCAGCTTAATACAGGGCCTGAACACTGAAGCTTTCTTT. As protein: CASSLIQGLNTEAFF. The variable domain in full, completed from reference TRBV11-3 and TRBJ1-1, reads EAGVVQSPRYKIIEKKQPVAFWCNPISGHNTLYWYLQNLGQGPELLIRYENEEAVDDSQLPKDRFSAERLKGVDSTLKIQPAELGDSAVYLCASSLIQGLNTEAFFGQGTRLTVV.

The genes are TRBV28 and TRBJ1-6, with D possibly TRBD1 on 5 matching bases. Trimming took 2 bases from V and 4 from J, leaving 9 bases between them. CDR3 length equals 15 residues. The germline CDR1 and CDR2 sequences are MDHEN and SYDVKM. For the CDR3, the DNA is TGTGCCAGCAGTTTAGGGACGAAGTATAATTCACCCCTCCACTTT. Amino acid sequence: CASSLGTKYNSPLHF.

This rearrangement joins TRBV23-1 to TRBJ1-1; no clear D gene. Being an ORF, TRBV23-1 has a function that is uncertain. Trimming cost V 6 bases and J 1 base, with 12 bases left between them. This CDR3 is built from 14 residues. The CDR3 sequence: CASSLGRQNTEAFF. CDR3 bases: TGCGCCAGCAGCTTGGGCAGGCAGAACACTGAAGCTTTCTTT.

This clone was counted between two and nine times. A junction boundary mismatches the germline segment, possibly from a read error. CDR3 sequence: CAISTSNTEAFF. CDR3 DNA sequence: TGTGCCATCAGTACATCCAACACTGAAGCTTTCTTT. The chain combines TRBV6-8 with TRBJ1-1; no clear D gene. The CDR3 extends over 12 amino acids. Germline loops: CDR1 MNHGY, CDR2 SAAAGT.

This clone showed up just a few times. The chain has TRBV29-1 and TRBJ1-1; 7 bases are shared with TRBD1. J lost 8 bases, V lost 5 bases, and 8 bases had no gene match. This CDR3 has 12 amino acids. The germline CDR1 and CDR2 sequences are SQVTM and ANQGSEA. In DNA form, the CDR3 reads TGCAGCGTTATATTTCGAGGGGGCGAAGCTTTCTTT. Translating it yields CSVIFRGGEAFF.

The gene calls are TRBV23-1 and TRBJ1-2, with TRBD1 as a possible D gene (5 bases). TRBV23-1 is flagged as an ORF with uncertain function. Trimming removed 6 bases from V and 6 bases from J, with 17 bases in between. This CDR3 is 14 amino acids long. CDR3 coding DNA: TGCGCCAGCAGCCTGGAGGGGACCTATCATGGCTACACCTTC. It yields the protein CASSLEGTYHGYTF.

The rearrangement uses TRBV11-3 and TRBJ1-1; D unclear. Deletions cut 3 bases from V and 1 base from J, with 9 bases between. CDR1 and CDR2 (germline): SGHNT, YENEEA. This CDR3 is built from 14 residues. The CDR3 protein is CASSLWTANTEAFF. CDR3 nucleotides: TGTGCCAGCAGCTTGTGGACGGCGAACACTGAAGCTTTCTTT.

The chain joins TRBV29-1 to TRBJ2-1; D is ambiguous. The germline V gene encodes CDR1 SQVTM and CDR2 ANQGSEA. V was clipped by 4 bases and J by 0 bases, with 10 bases between them. The CDR3 extends over 14 amino acids. The CDR3 loop is CSVADSSSYNEQFF. The CDR3 nucleotides read TGCAGCGTTGCCGACTCGAGCTCCTACAATGAGCAGTTCTTC.

This clone occurred a few times. The chain couples TRBV6-8 to TRBJ1-1; D is possibly TRBD1 (5 bases). Germline V gene lookup returns CDR1 MNHGY and CDR2 SAAAGT. Trimming stripped 6 bases from V and 1 base from J, with 12 bases between. The CDR3 runs 14 residues. This CDR3 is CASRDGTANTEAFF. CDR3 coding DNA: TGTGCCAGCAGGGACGGGACCGCGAACACTGAAGCTTTCTTT.

The gene calls are TRBV6-8 and TRBJ1-5, with 12 nucleotides matching TRBD1. The CDR3 length is 17 residues. Germline V lookup: CDR1 MNHGY, CDR2 SAAAGT. With V trimmed by 8 bases and J by 1 base, 9 bases remained unmatched. CDR3 DNA sequence: TGTGCCAGCGGGGACAGGGGGCGAATAAAAAGCAATCAGCCCCAGCATTTT. This encodes CASGDRGRIKSNQPQHF.

The chain joins TRBV6-4 to TRBJ2-2; D may be TRBD1 or TRBD2 (5 bases each). V dropped 5 bases and J dropped 0 bases, with 10 bases sitting between them. There are 15 residues in the CDR3. Germline V lookup: CDR1 MRHNA, CDR2 SNTAGT. CDR3 region: CASSYVGANTGELFF. The CDR3 DNA reads as TGTGCCAGCAGTTACGTGGGGGCGAACACCGGGGAGCTGTTTTTT.

V gene TRBV7-1 combines with J gene TRBJ2-2; tentatively, D is TRBD2 (5 bases). TRBV7-1 counts as an open reading frame of uncertain function. The CDR3 spans 17 residues. Trimming removed 5 bases at V and 8 bases at J, with 24 bases between. Written as DNA, the CDR3 is TGTGCCAGCAGCGCCCGGCCCAGCGGCGGTACTCGAGGGGAGCTGTTTTTT. It encodes CASSARPSGGTRGELFF.

This clone was recorded once. The chain uses TRBV6-8 and TRBJ1-3; D not certain. With 5 bases removed from V and 0 bases from J, the gap between germline ends came to 11 bases. This CDR3 has 15 residues. CDR1 MNHGY and CDR2 SAAAGT come from the germline V gene. CDR3 DNA sequence: TGTGCCAGCAGTCGAACAGTCAACTCTGGAAACACCATATATTTT. Amino acid sequence: CASSRTVNSGNTIYF.

The chain links TRBV6-8 to TRBJ1-2; 9 bases line up with TRBD1. CDR1 is MNHGY, CDR2 SAAAGT, per germline. The CDR3 is 12 amino acids. Unmatched junction bases numbered 3, after V lost 6 bases and J lost 7 bases. The CDR3 coding sequence is TGTGCCAGCAGGGGGACAGGGACTGGCTACACCTTC. Translating it yields CASRGTGTGYTF.

The rearrangement links TRBV27 to TRBJ2-3; maybe TRBD1 (6 bases). Germline V lookup: CDR1 MNHEY, CDR2 SMNVEV (reference sequence). The CDR3 has 15 residues. Between the trimmed V and J ends, which lost 10 bases and 2 bases, there was a span of 19 bases. The CDR3 is CATSRNGQHTDTQYF. DNA of the CDR3: TGTGCCACATCCCGGAACGGACAGCACACAGATACGCAGTATTTT.

This chain connects TRBV15 to TRBJ1-2; 7 nucleotides agree with TRBD1. There are 14 residues in the CDR3. V lost 5 bases, J lost 8 bases, and 11 bases stayed unmatched. Germline assignment: CDR1 LNHNV and CDR2 YYDKDF (reference sequence). In nucleotides, the CDR3 is TGTGCCACCAGCCAAGGGACAGACCTTAGGGGCTACACCTTC. This sequence encodes CATSQGTDLRGYTF.